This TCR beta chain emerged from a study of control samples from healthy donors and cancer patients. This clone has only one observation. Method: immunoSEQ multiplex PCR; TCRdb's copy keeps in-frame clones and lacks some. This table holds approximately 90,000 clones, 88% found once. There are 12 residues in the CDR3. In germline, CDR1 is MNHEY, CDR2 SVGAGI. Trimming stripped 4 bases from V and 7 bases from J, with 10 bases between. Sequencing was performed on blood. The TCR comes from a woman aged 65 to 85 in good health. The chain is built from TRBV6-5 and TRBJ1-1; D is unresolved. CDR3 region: CASSSSSFEAFF. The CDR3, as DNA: TGTGCCAGCAGTTCGTCAAGCTTTGAAGCTTTCTTT.